The clone carrying this T cell receptor (beta chain) has just a few counts. This record comes from a study of blood T cell repertoires in COVID-19. Study information: The United States, Italy and Spain supplied acute and convalescent COVID-19 samples. From T cells, B-cell-depleted T cells, or PBMCs came the material, which was cDNA or gDNA.

This CDR3 contains 16 residues. The V end lost 5 bases, the J end lost 0 bases, and 16 bases lay between the germline ends. CDR1 and CDR2 (germline): MDHEN, SYDVKM. Authors' data handling: Quantification of nucleated cells was approximated via reference gene primer amplification. Clones were sequenced by immunoSEQ multiplex PCR, and TCRdb holds only the in-frame ones, with some missing. V and J calls and clone size follow that table, whereas D and trimming were derived from the DNA. The sample records 88,000 or so clones, around 75% being singletons. Sample: peripheral blood. The TCR was taken from a human donor in a cohort sampled during active COVID-19. The chain carries TRBV28 and TRBJ1-1, with D unclear. CDR3 residues: CASSIHLGALNTEAFF. In DNA, the CDR3 is TGTGCCAGCAGTATACATTTAGGAGCTTTGAACACTGAAGCTTTCTTT.